The 7 T cell receptor beta chains reported below all come from one sample, sequenced in a study of blood T cell repertoires in COVID-19. The repertoire was sequenced with immunoSEQ multiplex PCR; TCRdb's copy has only in-frame clones and lacks some. The table records about 81,000 clones, more than 75% of them present only once. Sequencing was performed on peripheral blood. The receptors originated from a woman in her seventies with acute or convalescent COVID-19.

J is TRBJ2-7 and V is TRBV5-6; D is uncertain. V was trimmed by 6 bases and J by 2 bases, leaving 18 bases between them. CDR1 is SGHDT, CDR2 YYEEEE, per germline. The CDR3 contains 15 residues. CDR3 nucleotide sequence: TGTGCCAGCATCCACCCCGGGTCTACAACCTACGAGCAGTACGTC. Protein: CASIHPGSTTYEQYV.

The chain couples TRBV11-2 to TRBJ2-1; TRBD1 might be the D (6 bases). V lost 3 bases, J lost 0 bases, and 9 bases lay in between. Per germline, CDR1 SGHAT and CDR2 FQNNGV. CDR3 length: 15 residues. The CDR3 is CASSLEQGSYNEQFF. CDR3 bases: TGTGCCAGCAGCTTGGAACAGGGCTCCTACAATGAGCAGTTCTTC. Full variable domain (remainder filled in from reference TRBV11-2 and TRBJ2-1): EAGVAQSPRYKIIEKRQSVAFWCNPISGHATLYWYQQILGQGPKLLIQFQNNGVVDDSQLPKDRFSAERLKGVDSTLKIQPAKLEDSAVYLCASSLEQGSYNEQFFGPGTRLTVL.

J is TRBJ1-1 and V is TRBV5-1; no reliable D call. Trimming removed 1 base from V and 3 bases from J, with 7 bases in between. Germline values: CDR1 SGHRS, CDR2 YFSETQ. The CDR3 length is 13 residues. Written as DNA, the CDR3 is TGCGCCAGCAGCTTGCGGAGGGACACTGAAGCTTTCTTT. Translated: CASSLRRDTEAFF. Based on the CDR3 plus reference TRBV5-1 and TRBJ1-1, the full variable domain is KAGVTQTPRYLIKTRGQQVTLSCSPISGHRSVSWYQQTPGQGLQFLFEYFSETQRNKGNFPGRFSGRQFSNSRSEMNVSTLELGDSALYLCASSLRRDTEAFFGQGTRLTVV.

In this sample, this clone turned up a few times. The chain joins TRBV7-2 to TRBJ2-2; D not resolved. Germline CDR1 SGHTA, CDR2 FQGNSA. The CDR3 covers 15 residues. Between the trimmed V and J ends, which lost 5 bases and 0 bases, there was a span of 10 bases. Here the CDR3 reads CASSPGVANTGELFF. CDR3 DNA: TGTGCCAGCAGCCCCGGTGTAGCGAACACCGGGGAGCTGTTTTTT.

In its sample, this clone was seen once. This sequence joins TRBV6-2 or TRBV6-3 and TRBJ2-5, with 11 nucleotides matching TRBD2. Per the germline V gene, CDR1 is MNHEY and CDR2 is SVGEGT. CDR3 size: 15 residues. The V and J ends lost 6 bases and 4 bases, in that order; junction bases with no gene match: 7. CDR3 in DNA: TGTGCCAGCAGCGAACTAGCGGGGGTCCCAGAGACCCAGTACTTC. It encodes CASSELAGVPETQYF.

This rearrangement joins TRBV6-2 or TRBV6-3 to TRBJ2-3; no reliable D call. With 4 bases removed from V and 6 bases from J, the gap between germline ends came to 5 bases. The germline gives CDR1 MNHEY, CDR2 SVGEGT. This CDR3 contains 11 residues. CDR3 bases: TGTGCCAGCAGTTTCTTGGATACGCAGTATTTT. It encodes CASSFLDTQYF.

V gene TRBV6-1 combines with J gene TRBJ1-3; D unresolved. V was trimmed by 4 bases and J by 0 bases, leaving 16 bases between them. This CDR3 comprises 17 residues. In germline, CDR1 is MNHNS, CDR2 SASEGT. Here the CDR3 DNA reads TGTGCCAGCAGTGTTCCGGGATACACGCACTCTGGAAACACCATATATTTT. Amino acid sequence: CASSVPGYTHSGNTIYF.